The 24 T cell receptor beta chains in this list originate from one sample, sequenced in a study of blood T cells in healthy people across ages. The second PCR ran roughly 6 to 12 cycles with a sample-barcoded 5' primer and J-beta primers. TCRdb re-called the 5' RACE reads through MiXCR, storing one row per CDR3 protein. The repertoire consists of roughly 730,000 distinct CDR3 sequences, with 56% occurring once and the leading ten covering 20% to 30%. Sequenced sample: blood. These receptors all stem from a man aged 35 to 55 in good health.

This clonotype was counted only a few times. The gene calls are TRBV29-1 and TRBJ2-1; 7 bases fit TRBD1. The CDR3 length is 13 residues. Trimming removed 6 bases from V and 5 bases from J; junction bases left unmatched: 7. CDR1 is SQVTM and CDR2 is ANQGSEA in the germline V gene. The CDR3 loop reads CSVRDSFNNEQFF. The DNA for the CDR3 is TGCAGCGTCCGGGACAGTTTTAACAATGAGCAGTTCTTC.

Comments on this clonotype: Germline and junction disagree at one end, which may indicate a read error. The genes are TRBV12-3 or TRBV12-4 and TRBJ2-4; 12 bases align to TRBD1. This CDR3 has 20 residues. The DNA for the CDR3 is TGTGCCGGCAGTTTACCGTTCGGGGGAGAGGGGACAGGGGGCAGAAACATTCAGTACTTC. Amino acid sequence: CAGSLPFGGEGTGGRNIQYF.

This clonotype was recorded once. The chain carries TRBV5-1 and TRBJ2-5, with D perhaps TRBD2 (6 bases). The J call may be wrong; the DNA end is better matched by TRBJ2-7. Germline V gene data show CDR1 as SGHRS and CDR2 as YFSETQ. The CDR3 sequence is 13 residues long. CDR3 in amino acids: CASSWDSTDEQYF. The CDR3 DNA reads TGCGCCAGCAGCTGGGACTCCACGGACGAGCAGTACTTC.

CDR3 bases: TGCGCCAGCAGCTTGGTTAGGGGTGTTGACGCAGATACGCAGTATTTT. Translating gives CASSLVRGVDADTQYF. The rearrangement links TRBV5-1 to TRBJ2-3; a weak D match, TRBD1 (5 bases). The CDR3 totals 16 residues. Germline V gene sequence: CDR1 SGHRS, CDR2 YFSETQ. The V and J ends lost 0 bases and 4 bases respectively, with 15 bases between them.

This chain connects TRBV4-1 to TRBJ2-6; TRBD1 agrees at 10 bases. V shed 0 bases, J shed 0 bases, and the junction held 11 bases outside the gene matches. Germline CDR1 and CDR2: MGHRA and YSYEKL. This CDR3 has 21 residues. This CDR3 is CASSQDLLGTGVGSGANVLTF. CDR3 bases: TGCGCCAGCAGCCAAGATTTGTTGGGGACAGGGGTTGGCTCTGGGGCCAACGTCCTGACTTTC.

In DNA form, the CDR3 reads TGTGCCAGCACGGTTGGGACAGGGGGGGACAATGAGCAGTTCTTC. Amino acids: CASTVGTGGDNEQFF. The chain uses TRBV2 and TRBJ2-1; TRBD1 aligns across 11 bases. Looked up from germline, CDR1 is SNHLY and CDR2 is FYNNEI. The length of the CDR3 is 15 residues. V gave up 7 bases and J gave up 5 bases; unmatched junction bases: 7.

This clonotype showed up just a few times. This chain's CDR3 is CASSLGTLYGYTF. The CDR3 coding sequence is TGTGCCAGCAGCTTAGGGACACTCTATGGCTACACCTTC. The J gene is TRBJ1-2, the V gene TRBV7-2; D may be TRBD1 (5 bases). Trimming pared 1 base from V and 4 bases from J, leaving 7 bases between. Per germline, CDR1 SGHTA and CDR2 FQGNSA. CDR3 length: 13 amino acids. Drawing the rest from reference TRBV7-2 and TRBJ1-2, the complete variable domain is GAGVSQSPSNKVTEKGKDVELRCDPISGHTALYWYRQSLGQGLEFLIYFQGNSAPDKSGLPSDRFSAERTGGSVSTLTIQRTQQEDSAVYLCASSLGTLYGYTFGSGTRLTVV.

The V and J genes are TRBV20-1 and TRBJ1-2; TRBD1 matches 9 bases. This CDR3 has 16 residues. Trimming cost V 3 bases and J 3 bases; bases outside gene matches: 11. The germline gives CDR1 DFQATT, CDR2 SNEGSKA (reference sequence). The CDR3 DNA follows: TGCAGTGCTAGGGGACAGGGACACGTGAAGGACTATGGCTACACCTTC. Translation gives CSARGQGHVKDYGYTF.

This clonotype came up a few times. CDR3 DNA sequence: TGCGCCAGCAGCTTGCGTCAACAGGGGGCCTACGAGCAGTACTTC. Translation: CASSLRQQGAYEQYF. The chain couples TRBV5-1 to TRBJ2-7; 8 nucleotides match TRBD1. The J segment lost 2 bases and the V segment lost 1 base, leaving 5 bases of the junction unmatched. CDR3 length: 15 amino acids. Germline CDR1 and CDR2: SGHRS and YFSETQ.

This clonotype was recorded many times. This chain uses TRBV6-1 with TRBJ2-5; D perhaps matches TRBD2 (5 bases). Germline CDR1 MNHNS, CDR2 SASEGT. V lost 6 bases to trimming and J lost 5 bases, with 7 bases between them. This CDR3 comprises 11 residues. This CDR3 is CASRDLETQYF. The CDR3 bases are TGTGCCAGCAGGGACTTGGAGACCCAGTACTTC.

This chain links TRBV12-3 or TRBV12-4 with TRBJ1-5; D gene unclear. The V end lost 5 bases, the J end lost 9 bases, and 11 bases lay between the germline ends. The CDR3 has 12 amino acids. CDR3 DNA sequence: TGTGCCAGCAGTCTGCGATTACGGCCCCAGCATTTT. It yields the protein CASSLRLRPQHF.

V is TRBV4-1 and J is TRBJ1-6, with TRBD1 matching over 7 bases. V was pared by 6 bases and J by 6 bases, with 5 bases of the junction left unmatched. This CDR3 has 14 residues. CDR1 and CDR2 from the germline V gene are MGHRA and YSYEKL. DNA of the CDR3: TGCGCCAGCAGGGAACGGGACAGTAATTCACCCCTCCACTTT. This encodes CASRERDSNSPLHF.

The rearrangement links TRBV6-2 or TRBV6-3 to TRBJ2-5; 8 bases are shared with TRBD1. With V trimmed by 8 bases and J by 1 base, 9 bases remained unmatched. The germline CDR1 and CDR2 sequences are MNHEY and SVGEGT. The CDR3 contains 15 residues. The CDR3 here is CASLAGTGLQETQYF. DNA for the CDR3: TGTGCCAGCCTTGCCGGGACAGGTCTCCAAGAGACCCAGTACTTC.

In nucleotides, the CDR3 is TGCGCCAGCAGCCGACAGGGGGATACTAGCACAGATACGCAGTATTTT. Encoded protein: CASSRQGDTSTDTQYF. The V call is TRBV4-3, the J call TRBJ2-3; 9 nucleotides agree with TRBD1. The V gene end was trimmed by 4 bases and the J gene end by 0 bases; junction bases not matched to a gene: 5. The CDR3 runs 16 residues. The V gene's germline CDR1 is LGHNA and CDR2 YSLEER.

Worth noting for this clonotype: At one end, the junction sequence differs from germline, possibly due to a read error. This chain joins TRBV2 and TRBJ2-3; D is unclear. This CDR3 comprises 11 residues. The germline gives CDR1 SNHLY, CDR2 FYNNEI. This CDR3 reads CASKVADTRYF. The CDR3 region has the DNA TGTGCCAGTAAAGTGGCAGATACGCGGTATTTT.

CDR3 amino acids: CASSQESGTGRSYEQYF. The CDR3 bases are TGTGCCAGCAGCCAAGAATCCGGGACAGGGAGATCCTACGAGCAGTACTTC. The V call is TRBV3-1, the J call TRBJ2-7; 9 bases match TRBD1. V dropped 0 bases and J dropped 1; count of bases not matched to a gene: 7. The CDR3 has 17 residues. Germline-derived CDR1 and CDR2 are LGHDT and YNNKEL (reference sequence).

The V gene is TRBV6-1, the J gene TRBJ2-7, with TRBD2 identical over 8 bases. Germline CDR1 MNHNS, CDR2 SASEGT. The CDR3 totals 15 residues. V shed 11 bases and J 6 bases; nucleotides not matched to a gene: 18. In DNA, the CDR3 is TGTGCCGGCACACCCACGGGGGGGAACTGCTCCGAGCAGTACTTC. Translation gives CAGTPTGGNCSEQYF.

This clonotype has more than one count but fewer than ten. CDR3 sequence reads: CASSYWDHRQHYEQYF. CDR3 coding DNA: TGTGCCAGCAGTTATTGGGACCACCGACAGCACTACGAGCAGTACTTC. This chain uses TRBV6-2 or TRBV6-3 with TRBJ2-7, with D perhaps assigned TRBD1 or TRBD2 (5 bases each). The CDR3 contains 16 residues. V dropped 3 bases and J dropped 3 bases, with 18 bases sitting between them. Germline CDR1 is MNHEY and CDR2 is SVGEGT.

The chain is built from TRBV28 and TRBJ1-5; 7 nucleotides line up with TRBD1. The V and J ends lost 3 bases and 7 bases, in that order; junction bases with no gene match: 6. Germline CDR1 is MDHEN and CDR2 is SYDVKM. The length of the CDR3 is 14 residues. The CDR3 here is CASSFTDRSQPQHF. As DNA, the CDR3 is TGTGCCAGCAGTTTCACGGACAGGTCGCAGCCCCAGCATTTT.

This clonotype has just a few counts. J is TRBJ2-5 and V is TRBV15, with TRBD2 matching over 11 bases. Germline V gene data show CDR1 as LNHNV and CDR2 as YYDKDF (reference sequence). The CDR3 loop spans 17 amino acids. Germline trimming cut 1 base from V and 3 bases from J; bases unmatched to any gene: 7. The CDR3 region has the DNA TGTGCCACCAGCAGAGGCAACCCACTAGCGGGGGAAGAGACCCAGTACTTC. Translation: CATSRGNPLAGEETQYF.

This chain uses TRBV28 with TRBJ2-4, with a weak D call TRBD1 (6 bases). The J call is in doubt because the DNA end fits TRBJ2-7 better. This CDR3 contains 16 residues. CDR1 is MDHEN, CDR2 SYDVKM, per germline. CDR3 in DNA: TGTGCCAGCAGCGAAACCCGACAGGCCAAGTATTGCGAGCAGTACTTC. Translation: CASSETRQAKYCEQYF.

This rearrangement joins TRBV12-5 to TRBJ2-6; D is unresolved. This CDR3 region has 14 residues. The germline V gene has CDR1 LGHNT and CDR2 FRNRAP. Deletions cut 3 bases from V and 2 bases from J, with 5 bases between. The CDR3 protein is CASGLGPGANVLTF. CDR3 coding DNA: TGTGCTAGTGGTTTAGGGCCTGGGGCCAACGTCCTGACTTTC. Full variable domain (missing parts from reference TRBV12-5 and TRBJ2-6): DARVTQTPRHKVTEMGQEVTMRCQPILGHNTVFWYRQTMMQGLELLAYFRNRAPLDDSGMPKDRFSAEMPDATLATLKIQPSEPRDSAVYFCASGLGPGANVLTFGAGSRLTVL.

The chain joins TRBV6-5 to TRBJ2-7; TRBD2 might be the D (5 bases). The CDR3 has 13 amino acids. V dropped 6 bases and J dropped 1 base, with 10 bases sitting between them. Germline CDR1 MNHEY, CDR2 SVGAGI. CDR3 bases: TGTGCCAGCAGAGAGGGTATTTCCTACGAGCAGTACTTC. Residues: CASREGISYEQYF.

This clonotype was detected only a few times. The V gene is TRBV20-1, the J gene TRBJ2-7, with D possibly TRBD2 on 5 matching bases. V lost 6 bases to trimming and J lost 6 bases, with 30 bases between them. Germline V gives CDR1 DFQATT, CDR2 SNEGSKA (reference sequence). This CDR3 comprises 17 residues. CDR3 DNA sequence: TGCAGTGCCCCGTGGATCCCTGCCGGACTCAGACGGAGCGAGCAGTACTTC. Translated, it gives CSAPWIPAGLRRSEQYF.